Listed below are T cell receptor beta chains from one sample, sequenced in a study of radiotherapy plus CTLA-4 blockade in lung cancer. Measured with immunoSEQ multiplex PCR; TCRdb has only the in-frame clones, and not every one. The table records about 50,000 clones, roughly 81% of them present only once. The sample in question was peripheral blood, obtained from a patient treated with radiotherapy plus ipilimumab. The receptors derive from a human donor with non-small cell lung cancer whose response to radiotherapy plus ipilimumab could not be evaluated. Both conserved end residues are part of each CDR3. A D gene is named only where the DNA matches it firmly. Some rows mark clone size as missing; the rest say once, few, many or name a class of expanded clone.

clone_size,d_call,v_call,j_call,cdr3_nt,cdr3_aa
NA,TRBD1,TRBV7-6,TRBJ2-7,TGTGCCAGCAGCTTGGGCAGGGGGTCCTACGAGCAGTACTTC,CASSLGRGSYEQYF
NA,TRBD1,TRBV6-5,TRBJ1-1,TGTGCCAGCAGTTACTTGGACAGGGGGGGCACTGAAGCTTTCTTT,CASSYLDRGGTEAFF
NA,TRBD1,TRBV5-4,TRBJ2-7,TGTGCCAGCAGCACTGGGACAGGTCCCTACGAGCAGTACTTC,CASSTGTGPYEQYF
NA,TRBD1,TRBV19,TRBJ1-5,TGTGCCAGTAGGCCCAGGGGGAATCAGCCCCAGCATTTT,CASRPRGNQPQHF
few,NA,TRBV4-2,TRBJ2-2,TGTGCCAGCAGCCAAGACCAGTTCGCGAACACCGGGGAGCTGTTTTTT,CASSQDQFANTGELFF
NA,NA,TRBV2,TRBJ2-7,TGTGCCAGCAGTGAGCCGACAGGCTCCTACGAGCAGTACTTC,CASSEPTGSYEQYF
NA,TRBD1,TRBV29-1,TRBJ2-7,TGCAGCGTTGTCGGACAGGCCCCTCACGAGCAGTACTTC,CSVVGQAPHEQYF
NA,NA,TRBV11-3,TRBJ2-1,TGTGCCAGCAGCTTAAGGAGCAATGAGCAGTTCTTC,CASSLRSNEQFF
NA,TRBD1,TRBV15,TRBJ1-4,TGTGCCACCAGCAGGGGACAGGAGTCGCGAAAACTGTTTTTT,CATSRGQESRKLFF
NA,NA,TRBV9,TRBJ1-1,TGTGCCAGCAGCGTAGCCCAAATGAACACTGAAGCTTTCTTT,CASSVAQMNTEAFF
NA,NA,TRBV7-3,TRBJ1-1,TGTGCCAGCAGCGTGACGACAGGGAACACTGAAGCTTTCTTT,CASSVTTGNTEAFF
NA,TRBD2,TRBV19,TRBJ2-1,TGTGCCAGTAGCAAAGGGACTAGCGTCACTCGAGGGGAGCAGTTCTTC,CASSKGTSVTRGEQFF
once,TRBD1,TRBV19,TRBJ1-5,TGTGCCAGTAGTATCACCGGGACAGGGGGCTGGCAGCCCCAGCATTTT,CASSITGTGGWQPQHF
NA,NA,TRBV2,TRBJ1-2,TGTGCCAGCAGTTATCACTATGGCTACACCTTC,CASSYHYGYTF
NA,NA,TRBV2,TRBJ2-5,TGTGCCAGTTTACAAGAGACCCAGTACTTC,CASLQETQYF
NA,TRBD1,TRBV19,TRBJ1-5,TGTGCCAGTAGTATGCCCGACAGGGCAAGCAATCAGCCCCAGCATTTT,CASSMPDRASNQPQHF
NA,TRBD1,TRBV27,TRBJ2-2,TGTGCCAGCAGCTGGACAGGGCTTACTACCGGGGAGCTGTTTTTT,CASSWTGLTTGELFF
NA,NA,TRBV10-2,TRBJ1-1,TGCGCCAGCAGTGACCAACAGGTCCGTGTGAACACTGAAGCTTTCTTT,CASSDQQVRVNTEAFF
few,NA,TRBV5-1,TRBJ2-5,TGCGCCAGCAGCTTGGCTGGCACAGAGCAAGAGACCCAGTACTTC,CASSLAGTEQETQYF
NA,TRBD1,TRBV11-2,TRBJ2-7,TGTGCCAGCAGCTCTCTCGTGACAGGGGGGACCTCCTACGAGCAGTACTTC,CASSSLVTGGTSYEQYF
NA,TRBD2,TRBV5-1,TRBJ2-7,TGCGCCAGCAGCCGAATAGCGGGAGAGCTCTACGAGCAGTACTTC,CASSRIAGELYEQYF
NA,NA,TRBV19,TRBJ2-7,TGTGCCAGTAGTATAGACAGAGGGGAGCAGTACTTC,CASSIDRGEQYF
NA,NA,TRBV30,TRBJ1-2,TGTGCCCTACTGCGGGGGGGGAATTATGGCTACACCTTC,CALLRGGNYGYTF
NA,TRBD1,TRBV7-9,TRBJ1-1,TGTGCCAGCAGCTTTTACAGGGGCGAGAACACTGAAGCTTTCTTT,CASSFYRGENTEAFF
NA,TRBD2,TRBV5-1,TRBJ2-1,TGCGCCAGCAGAGGGACTAGCGGGAGCGATGAGCAGTTCTTC,CASRGTSGSDEQFF
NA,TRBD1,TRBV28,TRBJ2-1,TGTGCCAGCGGGGACAGGTTCTACAATGAGCAGTTCTTC,CASGDRFYNEQFF
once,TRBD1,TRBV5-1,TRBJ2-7,TGCGCCAGCTCGAAGGGACAGGGCTACGAGCAGTACTTC,CASSKGQGYEQYF
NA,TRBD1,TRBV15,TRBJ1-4,TGTGCCACCAGCAAAACAGGGGGCTTGGCTAATGAAAAACTGTTTTTT,CATSKTGGLANEKLFF
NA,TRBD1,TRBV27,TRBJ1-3,TGTGCCAGCAGCAGGGGGCTACATGGAAACACCATATATTTT,CASSRGLHGNTIYF
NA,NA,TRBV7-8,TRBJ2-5,TGTGCCAGCAGCTTAAGGGGGGGGGCAAGGGACCAGTACTTC,CASSLRGGARDQYF
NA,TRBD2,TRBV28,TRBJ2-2,TGTGCCAGCAGTAGGGGCGGGAGAGCGAACACCGGGGAGCTGTTTTTT,CASSRGGRANTGELFF
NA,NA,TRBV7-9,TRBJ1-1,TGTGCCAGCAGCTTCCAACAGGGCCACACTGAAGCTTTCTTT,CASSFQQGHTEAFF
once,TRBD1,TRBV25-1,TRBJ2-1,TGTGCCAGCAGTTCCGGGACAGGGGGCGGGAGCTCCTACAATGAGCAGTTCTTC,CASSSGTGGGSSYNEQFF
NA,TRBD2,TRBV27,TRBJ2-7,TGTGCCAGCAGGCCCCAGGCTAGCGGATCCTACGAGCAGTACTTC,CASRPQASGSYEQYF
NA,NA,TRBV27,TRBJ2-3,TGTGCCAGCAGTTTACTGGTCGACAGACGCACAGATACGCAGTATTTT,CASSLLVDRRTDTQYF
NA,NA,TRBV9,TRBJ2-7,TGTGCCAGCAGCGTAGGTGGGGGGGACATCAAAAGCTCCTACGAGCAGTACTTC,CASSVGGGDIKSSYEQYF
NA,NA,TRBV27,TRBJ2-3,TGTGCCAGCAGTTTAGTCAGAAGCACAGATACGCAGTATTTT,CASSLVRSTDTQYF
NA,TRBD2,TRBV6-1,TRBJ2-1,TGTGCCAGCGGCAGTACTAGCGGGAGTTTAATTGAGCAGTTCTTC,CASGSTSGSLIEQFF
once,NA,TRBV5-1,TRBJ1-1,TGCGCCAGCAGCCCGGATGGCGCCAGCGGGAGCACTGAAGCTTTCTTT,CASSPDGASGSTEAFF
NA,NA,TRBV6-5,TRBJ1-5,TGTGCCAGCAGTTACCTCAATCAGCCCCAGCATTTT,CASSYLNQPQHF
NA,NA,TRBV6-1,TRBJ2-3,TGTGCCAGCAGTGAAGGCGGGGGCAGGACAGATACGCAGTATTTT,CASSEGGGRTDTQYF
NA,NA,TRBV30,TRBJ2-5,TGTGCCTGGAGTCCCGCAGGGGAAGAGACCCAGTACTTC,CAWSPAGEETQYF
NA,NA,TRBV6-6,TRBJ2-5,TGTGCCAGCGTACTTCAGGTCCAAGAGACCCAGTACTTC,CASVLQVQETQYF
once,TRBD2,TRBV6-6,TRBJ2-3,TGTGCCAGCAGTCTAGCGGGAGATACGCAGTATTTT,CASSLAGDTQYF
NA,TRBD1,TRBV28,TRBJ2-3,TGTGCCAGCAGTCAAAATCACGGGACAGTCAATGGGGGTACGCAGTATTTT,CASSQNHGTVNGGTQYF
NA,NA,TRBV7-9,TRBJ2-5,TGTGCCAGCAGCCCTCGGAGAGGAGGGGAGACCCAGTACTTC,CASSPRRGGETQYF
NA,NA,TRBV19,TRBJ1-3,TGTGCCAGTAGTACAAACAGGGCAATCTCTGGAAACACCATATATTTT,CASSTNRAISGNTIYF